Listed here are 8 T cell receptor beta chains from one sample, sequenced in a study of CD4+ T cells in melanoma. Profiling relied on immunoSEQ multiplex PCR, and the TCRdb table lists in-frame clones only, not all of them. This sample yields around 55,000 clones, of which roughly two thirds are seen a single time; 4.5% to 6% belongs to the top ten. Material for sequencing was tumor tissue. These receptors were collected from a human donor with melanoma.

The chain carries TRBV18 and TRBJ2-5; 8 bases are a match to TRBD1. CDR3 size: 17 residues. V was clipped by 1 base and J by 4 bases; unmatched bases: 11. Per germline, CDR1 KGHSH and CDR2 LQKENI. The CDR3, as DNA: TGTGCCAGCTCACCACGAAGAGGTCAGGGGGCCGGAGAGACCCAGTACTTC. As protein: CASSPRRGQGAGETQYF.

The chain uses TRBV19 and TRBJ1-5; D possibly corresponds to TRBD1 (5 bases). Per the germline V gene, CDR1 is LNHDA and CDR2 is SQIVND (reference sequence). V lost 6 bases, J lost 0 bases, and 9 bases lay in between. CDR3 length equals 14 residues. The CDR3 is CASRAGTSNQPQHF. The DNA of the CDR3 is TGTGCCAGTAGGGCAGGGACTAGCAATCAGCCCCAGCATTTT.

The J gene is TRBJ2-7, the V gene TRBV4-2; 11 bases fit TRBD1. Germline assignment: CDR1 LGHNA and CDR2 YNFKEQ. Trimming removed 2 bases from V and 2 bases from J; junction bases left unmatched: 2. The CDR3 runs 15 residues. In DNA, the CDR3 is TGTGCCAGCAGCCAACCGGGACAGGGGGCCTACGAGCAGTACTTC. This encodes CASSQPGQGAYEQYF.

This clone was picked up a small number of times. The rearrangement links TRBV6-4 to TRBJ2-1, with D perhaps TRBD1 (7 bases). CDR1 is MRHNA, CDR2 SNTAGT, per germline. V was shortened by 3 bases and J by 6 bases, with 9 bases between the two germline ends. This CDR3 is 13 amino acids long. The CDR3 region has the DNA TGTGCCAGCAGTGAGCAGGGGGGCAATGAGCAGTTCTTC. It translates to CASSEQGGNEQFF.

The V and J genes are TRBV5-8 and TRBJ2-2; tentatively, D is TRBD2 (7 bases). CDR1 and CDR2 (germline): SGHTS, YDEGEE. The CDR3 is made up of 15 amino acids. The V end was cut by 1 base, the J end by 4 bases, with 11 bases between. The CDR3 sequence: CASSLTGRGTGELFF. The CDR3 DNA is TGTGCCAGCAGCTTGACAGGGAGGGGCACCGGGGAGCTGTTTTTT.

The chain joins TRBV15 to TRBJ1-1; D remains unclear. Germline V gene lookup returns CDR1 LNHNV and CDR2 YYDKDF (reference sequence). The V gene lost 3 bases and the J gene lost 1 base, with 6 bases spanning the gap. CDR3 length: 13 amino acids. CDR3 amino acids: CATSSRQNTEAFF. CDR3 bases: TGTGCCACCAGCAGCCGACAGAACACTGAAGCTTTCTTT.

DNA of the CDR3: TGTGCCAGCAGCCCGGCGGCAGATACGCAGTATTTT. Translation: CASSPAADTQYF. This sequence joins TRBV11-2 and TRBJ2-3; the D is unclear. CDR3 length equals 12 residues. With 5 bases removed from V and 4 bases from J, the gap between germline ends came to 7 bases. Germline assignment: CDR1 SGHAT and CDR2 FQNNGV.

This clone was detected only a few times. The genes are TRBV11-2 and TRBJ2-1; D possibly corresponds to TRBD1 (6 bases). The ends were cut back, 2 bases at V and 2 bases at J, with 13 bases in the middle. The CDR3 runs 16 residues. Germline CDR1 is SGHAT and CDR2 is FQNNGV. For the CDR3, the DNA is TGTGCCAGCAGCTTACTCCAGGGGCGGACCTACAATGAGCAGTTCTTC. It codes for CASSLLQGRTYNEQFF.